The 24 T cell receptor beta chains below were found in one sample sequenced in a study of cytomegalovirus exposure and HLA in healthy donors (dated by TCRdb to about 2017). Libraries were prepared through the immunoSEQ multiplex PCR assay. A mixture of 60 forward primers for TCR Vbeta segments and 13 reverse primers for TCR Jbeta segments was used in the multiplex PCR. TCRdb holds this immuneACCESS table with in-frame rearrangements only. Some clones are missing; in checked studies, unresolved V genes explain under half, and the rest has no known cause. The sample contains around 150,000 clones, roughly 80% of them found a single time. Jointly, the top ten make up around 1.4% of the sample. Sequenced: PBMCs. These receptor sequences come from a man younger than 35 in good health and CMV-seronegative.

J is TRBJ2-7 and V is TRBV4-1; TRBD1 agrees at 12 bases. The CDR3 totals 14 residues. Germline CDR1 and CDR2: MGHRA and YSYEKL. Germline trimming cut 4 bases from V and 6 bases from J; bases unmatched to any gene: 4. The CDR3 loop reads CASSRGQGAREQYF. The CDR3, as DNA: TGCGCCAGCAGCCGGGGACAGGGGGCGCGCGAGCAGTACTTC.

The chain couples TRBV5-4 to TRBJ2-7; 8 bases fit TRBD1. This CDR3 is 14 amino acids long. V lost 4 bases and J lost 1; bases outside the gene matches: 4. The germline V gene has CDR1 SGHNT and CDR2 YYREEE (reference sequence). The CDR3 reads CASSGGQGSYEQYF. The CDR3 nucleotides are TGTGCCAGCAGCGGAGGACAGGGTTCCTACGAGCAGTACTTC.

The rearrangement uses TRBV28 and TRBJ2-7; the D is unclear. There are 13 residues in the CDR3. Germline CDR1 MDHEN, CDR2 SYDVKM. V was pared by 3 bases and J by 5 bases, with 11 bases between. The CDR3 spells CASSFPGLDEQYF. The CDR3 nucleotides read TGTGCCAGCAGTTTCCCCGGTTTGGACGAGCAGTACTTC.

The V gene is TRBV5-4, the J gene TRBJ1-3; possibly TRBD1 for D (6 bases). This CDR3 spans 16 amino acids. Trimming removed 3 bases at V and 0 bases at J, with 13 bases between. Germline CDR1 is SGHNT and CDR2 is YYREEE (reference sequence). The CDR3 here is CASSSVQGFSGNTIYF. CDR3 nucleotide sequence: TGTGCCAGCAGCTCCGTACAGGGATTCTCTGGAAACACCATATATTTT.

The rearrangement links TRBV19 to TRBJ2-1; TRBD2 might be the D (5 bases). CDR1 is LNHDA and CDR2 is SQIVND in the germline V gene (reference sequence). The CDR3 runs 12 residues. Deletions cut 3 bases from V and 8 bases from J, with 8 bases between. CDR3 nucleotide sequence: TGTGCCAGTAGTATCCCGGACTATGAGCAGTTCTTC. Translating gives CASSIPDYEQFF. The variable domain in full, completed from reference TRBV19 and TRBJ2-1, reads DGGITQSPKYLFRKEGQNVTLSCEQNLNHDAMYWYRQDPGQGLRLIYYSQIVNDFQKGDIAEGYSVSREKKESFPLTVTSAQKNPTAFYLCASSIPDYEQFFGPGTRLTVL.

The gene calls are TRBV4-1 and TRBJ2-1, with 7 bases fitting TRBD2. Germline assignment: CDR1 MGHRA and CDR2 YSYEKL. After removal of 4 bases from V and 7 bases from J, the junction contained 16 bases not matched to a gene. There are 17 residues in the CDR3. CDR3 in amino acids: CASSRGGLVALGNEQFF. The CDR3 DNA follows: TGCGCCAGCAGCCGAGGCGGACTAGTAGCGCTGGGGAATGAGCAGTTCTTC.

This clone appeared once. V and J are TRBV4-1 and TRBJ2-2; 9 bases agree with TRBD1. The CDR3 has 17 amino acids. Per the germline V gene, CDR1 is MGHRA and CDR2 is YSYEKL. The V and J ends lost 6 bases and 2 bases, in that order; junction bases with no gene match: 10. The CDR3 DNA reads as TGCGCCAGCAGGACGCTGGGGGGACAGGGTAACACCGGGGAGCTGTTTTTT. Amino acids: CASRTLGGQGNTGELFF.

In this sample, this clone turned up a few times. The gene calls are TRBV28 and TRBJ1-5, with 8 bases lining up with TRBD1. In germline, CDR1 is MDHEN, CDR2 SYDVKM. Losses at the gene ends were 3 bases for V and 3 bases for J; bases not matched to a gene: 7. This CDR3 region has 16 residues. Here the CDR3 DNA reads TGTGCCAGCAGTTTGCAGAACAGGGGGTTCAATCAGCCCCAGCATTTT. This gives the protein CASSLQNRGFNQPQHF.

V and J are TRBV9 and TRBJ1-1; D is possibly TRBD1 (5 bases). There are 17 residues in the CDR3. V dropped 3 bases and J dropped 1 base, with 19 bases sitting between them. Germline V lookup: CDR1 SGDLS, CDR2 YYNGEE. The CDR3 here is CASSDGRRRGENTEAFF. As DNA, the CDR3 is TGTGCCAGCAGCGACGGGAGGAGGAGGGGCGAGAACACTGAAGCTTTCTTT.

This rearrangement joins TRBV7-9 to TRBJ1-4; weak D call: TRBD1 (5 bases). There are 15 residues in the CDR3. Trimming shortened V by 3 bases and J by 4 bases, and 12 bases separated the two germline ends. CDR1 and CDR2 (germline): SEHNR, FQNEAQ (reference sequence). This chain's CDR3 is CASSFTGDFNEKLFF. The CDR3 DNA reads TGTGCCAGCAGCTTTACAGGCGACTTTAATGAAAAACTGTTTTTT.

Only one count was recorded for this clone. The chain recombines TRBV28 with TRBJ2-3, with D tentatively TRBD2 (5 bases). CDR3 length equals 15 residues. The germline V gene has CDR1 MDHEN and CDR2 SYDVKM. The V end was cut by 3 bases, the J end by 4 bases, with 14 bases between. CDR3 in DNA: TGTGCCAGCAGTTTTCCCCTACTAGACTCAGATACGCAGTATTTT. Translated, it gives CASSFPLLDSDTQYF.

The gene calls are TRBV7-9 and TRBJ2-5; the match to TRBD1 covers 8 bases. The assigned J gene may be wrong: the sequence end matches TRBJ2-7 better. The CDR3 runs 14 residues. Per the germline V gene, CDR1 is SEHNR and CDR2 is FQNEAQ (reference sequence). CDR3 sequence (DNA): TGTGCCAGCGCCCACAGGGGGAGAACCTACGAGCAGTACTTC. The encoded protein is CASAHRGRTYEQYF.

As DNA, the CDR3 is TGTGCCAGCAGTGCTACAGGGTTGGGGGAGACCCAGTACTTC. Translating it yields CASSATGLGETQYF. The chain joins TRBV28 to TRBJ2-5, with D perhaps TRBD1 (6 bases). CDR3 length: 14 amino acids. Trimming removed 5 bases from V and 5 bases from J, with 15 bases in between. Germline V CDR1 and CDR2: MDHEN, SYDVKM.

The V call is TRBV29-1, the J call TRBJ2-7, with 10 bases matching TRBD2. The CDR3 contains 14 residues. Germline CDR1 and CDR2: SQVTM and ANQGSEA. CDR3 region: CKRDSGRPSYEQYF. The CDR3 nucleotides read TGCAAACGCGATAGCGGGAGGCCATCCTACGAGCAGTACTTC.

In the case of this clone: One junction end disagrees with the germline gene, perhaps due to a read error. The rearrangement joins TRBV5-1 to TRBJ2-2; 7 bases map to TRBD1. Germline V gives CDR1 SGHRS, CDR2 YFSETQ. CDR3 size: 15 residues. Here the CDR3 reads CASSLRGPNTGELLF. CDR3 sequence (DNA): TGCGCCAGCAGCTTGAGGGGGCCGAACACCGGGGAGCTGCTTTTT.

V usage is TRBV29-1 and J usage is TRBJ2-5; TRBD1 matches 11 bases. Trimming took 7 bases from V and 7 from J; bases not matched to a gene: 14. The germline CDR1 and CDR2 sequences are SQVTM and ANQGSEA. The CDR3 is 15 residues long. The CDR3 region is CSDHRTGGGTPTQYF. The CDR3 nucleotides are TGCAGCGACCATCGGACAGGGGGCGGGACACCGACCCAGTACTTC. The full variable domain, in which reference TRBV29-1 and TRBJ2-5 provide the parts outside the CDR3, is SAVISQKPSRDICQRGTSLTIQCQVDSQVTMMFWYRQQPGQSLTLIATANQGSEATYESGFVIDKFPISRPNLTFSTLTVSNMSPEDSSIYLCSDHRTGGGTPTQYFGPGTRLLVL.

The CDR3 region is CATSASPAGGYNEQFF. The CDR3 nucleotides are TGTGCCACCAGCGCCTCTCCGGCGGGGGGCTACAATGAGCAGTTCTTC. The chain combines TRBV15 with TRBJ2-1; 8 bases align to TRBD2. This CDR3 region has 16 residues. Germline lookup yields CDR1 LNHNV and CDR2 YYDKDF (reference sequence). Trimming cost V 5 bases and J 3 bases; bases outside gene matches: 9.

The CDR3 DNA is TGCAGCGGCGGACAGGGGAGAAACACTGAAGCTTTCTTT. This codes for CSGGQGRNTEAFF. The rearrangement links TRBV29-1 to TRBJ1-1, with 9 bases fitting TRBD1. V was clipped by 7 bases and J by 2 bases; unmatched bases: 5. Germline assignment: CDR1 SQVTM and CDR2 ANQGSEA. CDR3 size: 13 residues.

The genes are TRBV2 and TRBJ2-2; tentative D call: TRBD2 (6 bases). CDR3 size: 15 residues. The V and J ends lost 2 bases and 5 bases respectively, with 12 bases between them. The V gene's germline CDR1 is SNHLY and CDR2 FYNNEI. The CDR3 loop is CASSESISGTGELFF. CDR3 bases: TGTGCCAGCAGTGAATCGATTAGCGGTACCGGGGAGCTGTTTTTT.

CDR3 loop: CASSQVGLARDTQYF. Written as DNA, the CDR3 is TGCGCCAGCAGCCAAGTCGGACTAGCGCGAGATACGCAGTATTTT. The J gene is TRBJ2-3, the V gene TRBV4-1; 9 nucleotides align to TRBD2. The CDR3 has 15 amino acids. Per germline, CDR1 MGHRA and CDR2 YSYEKL. The junction had 4 bases not matched to a gene; V was cut back by 1 base and J by 5 bases.

Written as DNA, the CDR3 is TGTGCCACCAGCAGAGGACAGGGGAATCTCGAAAAACTGTTTTTT. It encodes CATSRGQGNLEKLFF. This chain joins TRBV15 and TRBJ1-4; 8 nucleotides match TRBD1. This CDR3 is built from 15 residues. Germline V CDR1 and CDR2: LNHNV, YYDKDF (reference sequence). Trimming took 1 base from V and 8 from J; bases not matched to a gene: 6.

This chain joins TRBV30 and TRBJ1-1; no firm D call. The ends were cut back, 5 bases at V and 1 base at J, with 14 bases in the middle. The CDR3 extends over 14 amino acids. From germline, CDR1 is GTSNPN and CDR2 SVGIG (reference sequence). CDR3 sequence reads: CAWAPGVGNTEAFF. The CDR3 coding sequence is TGTGCCTGGGCCCCCGGAGTAGGGAACACTGAAGCTTTCTTT.

The rearrangement links TRBV13 to TRBJ2-1; 7 nucleotides line up with TRBD2. This CDR3 is built from 15 residues. The germline V gene has CDR1 PRHDT and CDR2 FYEKMQ (reference sequence). Trimming at V came to 1 base and at J to 6 bases, leaving 6 bases not matched to a gene. CDR3 bases: TGTGCCAGCAGCTTAGAGGAGCGGGGAAGCAATGAGCAGTTCTTC. It translates to CASSLEERGSNEQFF.

This chain links TRBV27 with TRBJ2-7, with D maybe TRBD2 (5 bases). Deletions cut 1 base from V and 6 bases from J, with 10 bases between. Germline CDR1 and CDR2: MNHEY and SMNVEV (reference sequence). CDR3 length: 13 residues. This chain's CDR3 is CASSLYGEGEQYF. DNA of the CDR3: TGTGCCAGCAGTTTATATGGAGAGGGCGAGCAGTACTTC.